This TCR beta chain was sequenced during a study of blood T cell repertoires in COVID-19 (TCRdb year 2020). About the investigation overall: Samples covering the acute and convalescent phases of COVID-19 were provided by collaborators in the United States, Italy and Spain. A de-identified subject ID, COVID-19 status, age in years and sex were almost always included in the sample metadata. Where available, HLA class I and class II types were obtained from metadata supplied by the sample provider rather than from assay-based typing. Deeply sampled blood TCRbeta repertoires from subjects exposed to, actively infected with, or recovered from COVID-19 were included in the dataset. The repertoires were made available in a free public database intended to serve as a resource for research on the immune response to SARS-CoV-2. Samples came from the ongoing ImmuneRACE study (first 160 participants) plus 1,254 subjects from 6 global collaborators. The prospective study material was composed of cDNA or gDNA derived from T cells, B-cell-depleted T cells, or PBMCs.

Participants in the prospective study were enrolled through a virtual design, were aged roughly 18 to 100 years, and lived in approximately 25 United States geographic areas. To assign participants to cohorts, the prospective study relied on clinical history that participants themselves reported in a screening survey and a study questionnaire. Mobile phlebotomists in the prospective study collected whole blood, serum and a nasopharyngeal or oropharyngeal swab from every participant. Additional blood draws and questionnaires over an approximately two-month period could optionally be provided by prospective study participants. Before DNA extraction, blood samples from the prospective study were shipped at room temperature or frozen. TCRbeta CDR3 regions were amplified from genomic DNA by means of the immunoSEQ Assay, a bias-controlled multiplex PCR. In the original analysis: The number of nucleated cells in each sample was estimated by amplification of reference gene primers within the assay. Sequence reads were collapsed and filtered to measure the absolute abundance of every unique TCRbeta CDR3 rearrangement. Productive Simpson clonality was computed per sample as the square root of Simpson's diversity index over productive rearrangements. This is the immuneACCESS table as TCRdb keeps it, with only in-frame sequences that have V and J called. A part of the clones is gone; compared with another copy, unresolved V genes explain less than half, and the rest is unexplained. That table is the source of V, J and clone size, and D and trimming were worked out from the DNA. The sample profile shows approximately 360,000 clones; roughly 90% of them were found once. The ten largest make up 0.95% to 1% of the sample.

In regard to this clone: The antigen this receptor binds is unknown. No base qualities exist here, and no much larger clone lies one base off it.

Summary of the overall study and its limitations: Clinical and demographic metadata were provided uncurated, with the amount varying by source and participant.

The receptor's source is a woman in her twenties or thirties with acute COVID-19. The sample comprised PBMCs or T cells enriched from blood (not recorded which).

CDR3 reads: CAISEFRQVNSPLHF. The DNA reads TGTGCCATCAGTGAGTTCAGACAGGTCAATTCACCCCTCCACTTT. The V and J genes are TRBV10-3 and TRBJ1-6; 6 matching bases give a weak D call of TRBD1. The CDR3 has 15 amino acids, counting the end cysteine and phenylalanine. CDR3 DNA is the only sequence kept; it has 45 bases, read in frame from the first base. Trimming costs V 1 base and J 7 bases, and their ends lie 11 bases apart. The germline V gene specifies ENHRY as CDR1 and SYGVKD as CDR2.